The 30 T cell receptor beta chains presented below share a single source sample, sequenced in a study of blood T cell repertoires in COVID-19. The table came from immunoSEQ multiplex PCR; TCRdb's copy has only in-frame clones and leaves some out. The sample carries about 200,000 clones, roughly nine tenths recorded once. Sequenced input: PBMCs or T cells enriched from blood (not recorded which). All receptors derive from a woman between 25 and 40 years old with acute COVID-19.

A word on this clone: Within the sample, other DNA sequences also encode this same CDR3. This sequence joins TRBV5-1 and TRBJ2-2, with D perhaps matching TRBD1 (5 bases). The CDR3 has 13 residues. Germline lookup yields CDR1 SGHRS and CDR2 YFSETQ. Trimming removed 2 bases at V and 3 bases at J, with 5 bases between. CDR3 loop: CASSLQDTGELFF. CDR3 in DNA: TGCGCCAGCAGCTTACAGGACACCGGGGAGCTGTTTTTT.

The chain is built from TRBV12-2 and TRBJ2-7; TRBD2 was called by the table and not checked on the DNA. TRBV12-2 is noted as a pseudogene. This CDR3 comprises 13 residues. CDR3 in amino acids: CASRLRGGHEQYF. The CDR3 DNA sequence: TGTGCAAGTCGCTTGCGGGGCGGCCACGAGCAGTACTTC.

The rearrangement links TRBV4-1 to TRBJ2-7; TRBD1 matches at 7 bases. Germline CDR1 and CDR2: MGHRA and YSYEKL. With 4 bases clipped from V and 3 bases from J, the junction kept 12 bases outside the gene matches. The CDR3 extends over 16 amino acids. CDR3 bases: TGCGCCAGCAGCCCGAGGGGGCCGATACGGAGCTACGAGCAGTACTTC. Its translation: CASSPRGPIRSYEQYF.

The chain employs TRBV18 and TRBJ1-2; D uncertain. The CDR3 has 13 amino acids. V lost 5 bases to trimming and J lost 6 bases, with 13 bases between them. Germline V CDR1 and CDR2: KGHSH, LQKENI. The CDR3, as DNA: TGTGCCAGCTCAGCCGGGTTAGAAGATGGCTACACCTTC. Translated: CASSAGLEDGYTF.

The V and J genes are TRBV5-1 and TRBJ1-4, with 10 bases matching TRBD1. CDR3 length: 16 residues. Per the germline V gene, CDR1 is SGHRS and CDR2 is YFSETQ. After removal of 2 bases from V and 8 bases from J, the junction contained 9 bases not matched to a gene. The CDR3 nucleotides are TGCGCCAGCAGCTTCCACTGGGACAGGGGAGAGGAAAAACTGTTTTTT. Protein product: CASSFHWDRGEEKLFF.

The V and J genes are TRBV7-3 and TRBJ1-1; the match to TRBD1 covers 10 bases. V dropped 0 bases and J dropped 4; count of bases not matched to a gene: 5. The CDR3 consists of 16 residues. Germline lookup yields CDR1 SGHTA and CDR2 FQGTGA. In nucleotides, the CDR3 is TGTGCCAGCAGCTTAACCCCGGGACAGGGGATCACTGAAGCTTTCTTT. Translated: CASSLTPGQGITEAFF.

The V gene is TRBV5-6, the J gene TRBJ2-5, with 8 positions matching TRBD2. The CDR3 is made up of 17 amino acids. V trimming: 0 bases; J trimming: 2 bases; junction bases outside the gene matches: 9. Per germline, CDR1 SGHDT and CDR2 YYEEEE. The CDR3 protein is CASSLARSGGWQETQYF. DNA of the CDR3: TGTGCCAGCAGCTTGGCCCGAAGCGGGGGTTGGCAAGAGACCCAGTACTTC.

This sequence joins TRBV6-5 and TRBJ1-1; D perhaps matches TRBD1 (5 bases). The CDR3 has 15 residues. V was trimmed by 4 bases and J by 3 bases, leaving 15 bases between them. CDR1 is MNHEY, CDR2 SVGAGI, per germline. In DNA, the CDR3 is TGTGCCAGCAGTTCCCAGGGCGGCGTGTACACTGAAGCTTTCTTT. Its protein product is CASSSQGGVYTEAFF.

The V call is TRBV14, the J call TRBJ2-3; no reliable D call. The germline V gene has CDR1 SGHDN and CDR2 FVKESK. This CDR3 comprises 15 residues. Trimming cost V 2 bases and J 2 bases, with 11 bases left between them. This CDR3 reads CASSQHYSNTDTQYF. Written as DNA, the CDR3 is TGTGCCAGCAGCCAACATTACTCAAACACAGATACGCAGTATTTT. The full variable domain, rest sourced from reference TRBV14 and TRBJ2-3, is EAGVTQFPSHSVIEKGQTVTLRCDPISGHDNLYWYRRVMGKEIKFLLHFVKESKQDESGMPNNRFLAERTGGTYSTLKVQPAELEDSGVYFCASSQHYSNTDTQYFGPGTRLTVL.

CDR3 sequence reads: CAWDRGNEKLFF. CDR3 DNA: TGTGCCTGGGACAGGGGTAATGAAAAACTGTTTTTT. The V call is TRBV30, the J call TRBJ1-4, with 8 bases fitting TRBD1. Germline V gene data show CDR1 as GTSNPN and CDR2 as SVGIG (reference sequence). With V trimmed by 5 bases and J by 4 bases, 0 bases remained unmatched. The CDR3 runs 12 residues.

The chain recombines TRBV19 with TRBJ1-1, with 9 bases lining up with TRBD1. Trimming took 3 bases from V and 1 from J; bases not matched to a gene: 9. Germline V lookup: CDR1 LNHDA, CDR2 SQIVND (reference sequence). The CDR3 has 17 residues. The CDR3 loop reads CASSIWVTGQGNTEAFF. In nucleotides, the CDR3 is TGTGCCAGTAGTATTTGGGTTACGGGACAGGGGAACACTGAAGCTTTCTTT.

The rearrangement uses TRBV6-1 and TRBJ1-2, with D unclear. Germline CDR1 MNHNS, CDR2 SASEGT. This CDR3 has 14 amino acids. V was cut by 2 bases and J by 4 bases, with 11 bases left in between. CDR3 sequence: CASSESMGPYGYTF. As DNA, the CDR3 is TGTGCCAGCAGTGAATCAATGGGCCCCTATGGCTACACCTTC.

The chain employs TRBV30 and TRBJ2-3; no clear D. Trimming left V 2 bases short and J 6 bases short, with 15 bases between. Germline values: CDR1 GTSNPN, CDR2 SVGIG (reference sequence). The CDR3 consists of 14 residues. The CDR3 loop is CAWSISYFLDTQYF. CDR3 bases: TGTGCCTGGAGTATTAGCTATTTTTTGGATACGCAGTATTTT.

The rearrangement links TRBV5-1 to TRBJ2-2; D is unresolved. This CDR3 region has 12 residues. The germline V gene encodes CDR1 SGHRS and CDR2 YFSETQ. Trimming removed 6 bases from V and 6 bases from J, with 9 bases in between. CDR3 region: CASMVVAGELFF. CDR3 sequence (DNA): TGCGCCAGCATGGTAGTAGCCGGGGAGCTGTTTTTT.

CDR3 in amino acids: CASSRDRVNEKLFF. CDR3 DNA sequence: TGTGCCAGCAGCAGAGACAGGGTGAATGAAAAACTGTTTTTT. This chain joins TRBV11-2 and TRBJ1-4, with 7 bases aligning to TRBD1. CDR1 is SGHAT, CDR2 FQNNGV, per germline. There are 14 residues in the CDR3. J gave up 5 bases and V 5 bases, and 5 bases lay outside the gene matches. Combining the CDR3 with reference TRBV11-2 and TRBJ1-4 gives the whole variable domain EAGVAQSPRYKIIEKRQSVAFWCNPISGHATLYWYQQILGQGPKLLIQFQNNGVVDDSQLPKDRFSAERLKGVDSTLKIQPAKLEDSAVYLCASSRDRVNEKLFFGSGTQLSVL.

The gene calls are TRBV28 and TRBJ2-7; D might be TRBD2 (6 bases). Trimming pared 3 bases from V and 3 bases from J, leaving 15 bases between. The CDR3 is made up of 15 amino acids. From germline, CDR1 is MDHEN and CDR2 SYDVKM. This CDR3 is CASSLAGGAYYEQYF. Written as DNA, the CDR3 is TGTGCCAGCAGTTTGGCAGGAGGGGCCTACTACGAGCAGTACTTC.

The V gene is TRBV5-1, the J gene TRBJ2-7, with D unclear. Trimming stripped 0 bases from V and 6 bases from J, with 16 bases between. Germline values: CDR1 SGHRS, CDR2 YFSETQ. The CDR3 spans 15 residues. The CDR3 region has the DNA TGCGCCAGCAGCTTGGATCGCCAGGCCCTCGGCGAGCAGTACTTC. Its translation: CASSLDRQALGEQYF. Complete variable domain (other parts from reference TRBV5-1 and TRBJ2-7): KAGVTQTPRYLIKTRGQQVTLSCSPISGHRSVSWYQQTPGQGLQFLFEYFSETQRNKGNFPGRFSGRQFSNSRSEMNVSTLELGDSALYLCASSLDRQALGEQYFGPGTRLTVT.

This chain links TRBV10-2 with TRBJ1-5, with 8 bases that match TRBD1. CDR1 WSHSY and CDR2 SAAADI come from the germline V gene. The length of the CDR3 is 14 residues. V gave up 3 bases and J gave up 7 bases; unmatched junction bases: 5. The CDR3 coding sequence is TGCGCCAGCAGTGAAGACAGGGGCGTCCAGCCCCAGCATTTT. Amino acids: CASSEDRGVQPQHF.

V gene TRBV5-1 combines with J gene TRBJ2-3, with 10 bases fitting TRBD1. Per the germline V gene, CDR1 is SGHRS and CDR2 is YFSETQ. This CDR3 is 15 amino acids long. V was pared by 0 bases and J by 4 bases, with 2 bases of the junction left unmatched. The CDR3 sequence is CASSLVGQGADTQYF. The CDR3 bases are TGCGCCAGCAGCTTGGTAGGACAGGGGGCAGATACGCAGTATTTT.

The V call is TRBV19, the J call TRBJ2-6, with 9 positions matching TRBD1. J was trimmed by 1 base and V by 6 bases; bases with no gene match: 7. Germline CDR1 is LNHDA and CDR2 is SQIVND (reference sequence). The CDR3 has 17 amino acids. The CDR3 sequence is CASRGGQGGSGANVLTF. As DNA, the CDR3 is TGTGCCAGTAGAGGGGGACAGGGAGGATCTGGGGCCAACGTCCTGACTTTC.

The chain has TRBV25-1 and TRBJ2-7, with 10 positions matching TRBD1. Germline lookup yields CDR1 MGHDK and CDR2 SYGVNS. After removal of 1 base from V and 3 bases from J, the junction contained 12 bases not matched to a gene. The CDR3 is made up of 18 amino acids. The CDR3 sequence: CASSESYSLTGGGYEQYF. CDR3 bases: TGTGCCAGCAGTGAATCTTATTCCTTGACAGGGGGCGGCTACGAGCAGTACTTC.

J is TRBJ1-4 and V is TRBV3-1 (or the pseudogene TRBV3-2); a possible D gene is TRBD1 (6 bases). Trimming pared 4 bases from V and 5 bases from J, leaving 14 bases between. The germline gives CDR1 LGHDT, CDR2 YNNKEL (reference sequence). The CDR3 consists of 15 residues. The CDR3: CASSPRAGENEKLFF. The CDR3, as DNA: TGTGCCAGCAGCCCCCGGGCAGGGGAAAATGAAAAACTGTTTTTT.

V is TRBV19 and J is TRBJ1-2; D remains ambiguous. Germline-derived CDR1 and CDR2 are LNHDA and SQIVND (reference sequence). CDR3 length: 14 amino acids. V lost 5 bases to trimming and J lost 3 bases, with 13 bases between them. CDR3 coding DNA: TGTGCCAGTAGTTCCGGACGGGATTACTATGGCTACACCTTC. This gives the protein CASSSGRDYYGYTF.

The chain carries TRBV15 and TRBJ2-1; D gene ambiguous. V dropped 0 bases and J dropped 10 bases, with 7 bases sitting between them. In germline, CDR1 is LNHNV, CDR2 YYDKDF (reference sequence). The CDR3 loop spans 12 amino acids. The CDR3 nucleotides are TGTGCCACCAGCAGAGACGAAGAGGAGCAGTTCTTC. Amino acid sequence: CATSRDEEEQFF.

Only a few counts were recorded for this clone. The chain employs TRBV9 and TRBJ1-6, with TRBD1 identical over 7 bases. J gave up 9 bases and V 0 bases, and 6 bases lay outside the gene matches. The CDR3 has 15 residues. The germline V gene has CDR1 SGDLS and CDR2 YYNGEE. The chain's CDR3 is CASSVAAGGRSPLHF. The CDR3 nucleotides read TGTGCCAGCAGCGTAGCGGCAGGGGGGCGTTCACCCCTCCACTTT.

The genes are TRBV19 and TRBJ2-3; TRBD2 matches 7 bases. The CDR3 runs to 17 residues. Trimming cost V 5 bases and J 0 bases; bases outside gene matches: 11. Per the germline V gene, CDR1 is LNHDA and CDR2 is SQIVND (reference sequence). Written as DNA, the CDR3 is TGTGCCAGTAGTTGGGGGAGGAGTAGCGGGAGCACAGATACGCAGTATTTT. This codes for CASSWGRSSGSTDTQYF.

This chain joins TRBV9 and TRBJ2-2; 8 nucleotides line up with TRBD1. The CDR3 runs to 15 residues. With V trimmed by 4 bases and J by 3 bases, 5 bases remained unmatched. Germline CDR1 and CDR2: SGDLS and YYNGEE. This CDR3 reads CASSPPDRDTGELFF. CDR3 nucleotide sequence: TGTGCCAGCAGCCCCCCGGACAGGGACACCGGGGAGCTGTTTTTT.

V and J are TRBV7-2 and TRBJ2-5; perhaps TRBD2 as D (7 bases). Germline lookup yields CDR1 SGHTA and CDR2 FQGNSA. The CDR3 is made up of 16 amino acids. The V gene lost 3 bases and the J gene lost 2 bases, with 16 bases spanning the gap. The CDR3 nucleotides are TGTGCCAGCAGCTTGGGTTCCGCGGGGGCACAAGAGACCCAGTACTTC. Its translation is CASSLGSAGAQETQYF.

This chain connects TRBV6-4 to TRBJ1-2, with TRBD1 as a possible D gene (5 bases). Trimming pared 6 bases from V and 2 bases from J, leaving 13 bases between. The CDR3 extends over 14 amino acids. The germline V gene has CDR1 MRHNA and CDR2 SNTAGT. CDR3 DNA: TGTGCCAGCAGCCCGAGGGAGGGGAACTATGGCTACACCTTC. Translating gives CASSPREGNYGYTF.

The chain has TRBV9 and TRBJ2-3, with 8 bases that match TRBD2. The trim removed 0 bases at V and 6 bases at J, leaving 6 bases unmatched. Germline V CDR1 and CDR2: SGDLS, YYNGEE. This CDR3 region has 15 residues. For the CDR3, the DNA is TGTGCCAGCAGCGTAGGGGGACTAGATTCCGATACGCAGTATTTT. Its protein product is CASSVGGLDSDTQYF. The whole variable domain, filled in from reference TRBV9 and TRBJ2-3, reads DSGVTQTPKHLITATGQRVTLRCSPRSGDLSVYWYQQSLDQGLQFLIQYYNGEERAKGNILERFSAQQFPDLHSELNLSSLELGDSALYFCASSVGGLDSDTQYFGPGTRLTVL.